This TCR beta chain was found in a study of CD8 T cells in Susac syndrome. An input of roughly 0.45 to 1 ug of RNA was subjected to reverse transcription using random hexamers. Via MiXCR, TCRdb re-called the immunoSEQ multiplex PCR reads, giving one row per CDR3 protein. The data show over 100,000 distinct CDR3 sequences, about 90% seen once. The length of the CDR3 is 17 residues. After removal of 6 bases from V and 0 bases from J, the junction contained 8 bases not matched to a gene. What was sequenced was CD4+ T cells from PBMCs. The chain joins TRBV12-3 or TRBV12-4 to TRBJ1-5; 10 bases are a match to TRBD1. The sequence came from a human donor in good health. CDR3 in amino acids: CASSPGTGAYSNQPQHF. The CDR3 DNA follows: TGTGCCAGCAGCCCCGGGACAGGGGCGTATAGCAATCAGCCCCAGCATTTT.